The clone carrying this T cell receptor (beta chain) was detected only once. The CDR3 is 18 residues long. V was clipped by 4 bases and J by 0 bases, with 21 bases between them. From germline, CDR1 is LNHDA and CDR2 SQIVND (reference sequence). The entry originates in a study of blood T cell repertoires in COVID-19. Original processing methods: Amplified reference gene primers provided the basis for estimating nucleated cell counts. Data came from immunoSEQ multiplex PCR; TCRdb stores just in-frame clones and leaves some out. Clonal size and the V and J genes are those of that table, whereas D and trimming came from the DNA. The repertoire holds roughly 68,000 clones, with 85% to 90% as singletons. Each participant's cohort was designated according to participant-reported clinical history.

This sequence joins TRBV19 and TRBJ1-1, with D perhaps matching TRBD1 (5 bases). The sample was PBMCs or T cells enriched from blood (not recorded which). This TCR was sampled from a woman aged 40-49 years who had recovered from COVID-19. DNA of the CDR3: TGTGCCAGTAGTAGTAGGGCAGGGAGGTTTGAGTTGAACACTGAAGCTTTCTTT. Its translation is CASSSRAGRFELNTEAFF.